A selection of T cell receptor beta chains follows, all from one sample in a study of cytomegalovirus exposure and HLA in healthy donors. TCRdb's table, derived via immunoSEQ multiplex PCR, lists solely in-frame clones and lacks some. Here the sample spans 150,000 to 200,000 clones, around 81% being singletons. The sequenced material came from PBMCs. These receptors came from a woman aged 18-29 years in good health and CMV-seropositive. CDR3s include the opening cysteine and the closing phenylalanine or tryptophan. Fields, in order: D gene, V gene, J gene, clone size, CDR3 protein, CDR3 DNA. A D gene is named only where the DNA matches it firmly. The size field is filled for only some rows; it gives once, few, many or a size class.

.	TRBV4-1	TRBJ1-6	.	CASSHPGEGYGSPLHF	TGCGCCAGCAGCCATCCCGGGGAAGGGTATGGTTCACCCCTCCACTTT
.	TRBV9	TRBJ2-2	.	CASSPRGAGTGELFF	TGTGCCAGCAGCCCCCGGGGGGCAGGAACCGGGGAGCTGTTTTTT
TRBD1	TRBV4-2	TRBJ1-6	.	CASSQGGQGASPLHF	TGTGCCAGCAGCCAAGGGGGACAGGGGGCCTCACCCCTCCACTTT
TRBD1	TRBV7-9	TRBJ2-1	.	CASSIEGGHEQFF	TGTGCCAGCAGCATCGAAGGGGGCCATGAGCAGTTCTTC
.	TRBV6-5	TRBJ2-3	.	CASSFLNTQYF	TGTGCCAGCAGTTTCCTAAATACGCAGTATTTT
TRBD1	TRBV2	TRBJ2-5	few	CASSEQTGGIRETQYF	TGTGCCAGCAGTGAGCAGACAGGGGGGATTCGAGAGACCCAGTACTTC
.	TRBV12-5	TRBJ2-2	.	CASGALGLSANTGELFF	TGTGCTAGTGGGGCCCTGGGACTGTCAGCGAACACCGGGGAGCTGTTTTTT
TRBD1	TRBV10-3	TRBJ1-4	.	CAIGPGTGEGNEKLFF	TGTGCCATCGGCCCCGGGACAGGGGAAGGTAATGAAAAACTGTTTTTT
.	TRBV2	TRBJ2-3	.	CASKRTGYPDTQYF	TGTGCCAGCAAAAGGACTGGGTATCCAGATACGCAGTATTTT
TRBD2	TRBV5-4	TRBJ2-1	.	CASSLDGGGGNEQFF	TGTGCCAGCAGCTTGGACGGGGGGGGAGGCAATGAGCAGTTCTTC
.	TRBV28	TRBJ2-3	.	CASSLEDTQYF	TGTGCCAGCAGTTTGGAGGATACGCAGTATTTT
TRBD1	TRBV9	TRBJ2-5	.	CASTSGTGLETQYF	TGTGCCAGCACGAGTGGGACAGGGCTGGAGACCCAGTACTTC
.	TRBV30	TRBJ1-1	.	CAYTGGTEAFF	TGTGCCTATACGGGAGGCACTGAAGCTTTCTTT
.	TRBV6-4	TRBJ1-1	.	CASSEQVNTEAFF	TGTGCCAGCAGTGAACAGGTGAACACTGAAGCTTTCTTT
.	TRBV4-1	TRBJ1-2	.	CASSPQNGDGYTF	TGCGCCAGCAGCCCACAGAACGGGGATGGCTACACCTTC
.	TRBV28	TRBJ1-1	.	CASTTGRWTEAFF	TGTGCCAGCACTACAGGGCGGTGGACTGAAGCTTTCTTT
.	TRBV11-3	TRBJ2-1	once	CASSPRGFYNEQFF	TGTGCCAGCAGCCCCAGGGGATTCTACAATGAGCAGTTCTTC
.	TRBV29-1	TRBJ2-2	.	CSVEDGLTNTGELFF	TGCAGCGTTGAAGATGGACTCACCAACACCGGGGAGCTGTTTTTT
TRBD2	TRBV7-2	TRBJ2-7	.	CASSFRLAGYEQYF	TGTGCCAGCAGCTTTAGGCTAGCGGGGTACGAGCAGTACTTC
TRBD2	TRBV18	TRBJ2-3	.	CASSPERGATDTQYF	TGTGCCAGCTCACCAGAGCGGGGGGCTACAGATACGCAGTATTTT
.	TRBV14	TRBJ1-1	.	CASSHSGTEAFF	TGTGCCAGCAGCCATTCCGGGACTGAAGCTTTCTTT
.	TRBV7-9	TRBJ2-7	.	CASGTAGYEQYF	TGTGCCAGTGGGACTGCGGGGTACGAGCAGTACTTC
.	TRBV25-1	TRBJ1-2	.	CASSFQTAFTDSYTF	TGTGCCAGCAGCTTCCAAACAGCTTTCACCGACAGCTACACCTTC
.	TRBV25-1	TRBJ1-2	few	CASSGGGDGYTF	TGTGCCAGCAGTGGGGGGGGTGATGGCTACACCTTC
.	TRBV5-6	TRBJ2-1	once	CASSVPQGSYNEQFF	TGTGCCAGCAGCGTCCCGCAGGGGAGTTACAATGAGCAGTTCTTC
TRBD2	TRBV7-7	TRBJ2-1	.	CASSLGVAGGRYNEQFF	TGTGCCAGCAGCTTAGGGGTAGCGGGGGGACGCTACAATGAGCAGTTCTTC
TRBD1	TRBV19	TRBJ1-2	.	CASSIRQGTYGYTF	TGTGCCAGTAGTATACGACAGGGGACCTATGGCTACACCTTC
.	TRBV29-1	TRBJ2-3	.	CSVEGAGVDTQYF	TGCAGCGTTGAGGGGGCAGGGGTTGACACGCAGTATTTT
TRBD2	TRBV4-2	TRBJ2-5	.	CASSQLAGNMETQYF	TGTGCCAGCAGCCAGCTAGCGGGGAATATGGAGACCCAGTACTTC
.	TRBV7-8	TRBJ1-2	.	CASSLEEGPIYGYTF	TGTGCCAGCAGCTTAGAGGAGGGGCCCATCTATGGCTACACCTTC
TRBD2	TRBV7-9	TRBJ2-5	few	CASSFGFGGAEETQYF	TGTGCCAGCAGCTTTGGTTTCGGGGGGGCCGAAGAGACCCAGTACTTC
.	TRBV2	TRBJ1-1	.	CAGEAHTEAFF	TGTGCCGGCGAAGCGCATACTGAAGCTTTCTTT
.	TRBV30	TRBJ1-2	.	CAWSNGQPGYTF	TGTGCCTGGAGCAACGGACAGCCTGGCTACACCTTC
.	TRBV5-6	TRBJ2-1	.	CASSLAAGMDEQFF	TGTGCCAGCAGCTTGGCGGCAGGGATGGATGAGCAGTTCTTC
.	TRBV6-1	TRBJ1-5	.	CASSEPDNLVSVGQPQHF	TGTGCCAGCAGTGAACCGGACAACTTGGTAAGTGTCGGACAGCCCCAGCATTTT
.	TRBV7-9	TRBJ1-2	few	CASSLLSAEANYGYTF	TGTGCCAGCAGCTTACTAAGCGCGGAAGCTAACTATGGCTACACCTTT
TRBD1	TRBV6-4	TRBJ2-3	.	CASSAGQGADTQYF	TGTGCCAGCAGTGCCGGACAGGGCGCCGATACGCAGTATTTT
.	TRBV19	TRBJ1-1	.	CASSMGWAGNTEAFF	TGTGCCAGTAGTATGGGTTGGGCGGGGAACACTGAAGCTTTCTTT
.	TRBV28	TRBJ2-7	.	CASSLQGFEQYF	TGTGCCAGCAGTTTACAGGGCTTCGAGCAGTACTTC
TRBD2	TRBV7-3	TRBJ2-5	.	CASSLMRGDQETQYF	TGTGCCAGCAGCTTAATGCGGGGGGACCAAGAGACCCAGTACTTC
TRBD1	TRBV9	TRBJ1-2	.	CASSVAGGQGGGYTF	TGTGCCAGCAGCGTAGCTGGTGGACAGGGGGGTGGCTACACCTTC
.	TRBV5-1	TRBJ1-1	.	CASSLEDSLTEAFF	TGCGCCAGCAGCTTGGAAGACAGCCTAACTGAAGCTTTCTTT
.	TRBV6-1	TRBJ1-4	.	CASSGGSFLATNEKLFF	TGTGCCAGCAGTGGGGGCAGTTTTCTGGCAACTAATGAAAAACTGTTTTTT
TRBD1	TRBV2	TRBJ2-1	.	CASRVGQGALNEQFF	TGTGCCAGCAGGGTGGGACAGGGGGCGTTGAATGAGCAGTTCTTC
.	TRBV13	TRBJ1-3	.	CASTLARPSGNTIYF	TGTGCCAGCACCCTAGCTCGCCCCTCTGGAAACACCATATATTTT